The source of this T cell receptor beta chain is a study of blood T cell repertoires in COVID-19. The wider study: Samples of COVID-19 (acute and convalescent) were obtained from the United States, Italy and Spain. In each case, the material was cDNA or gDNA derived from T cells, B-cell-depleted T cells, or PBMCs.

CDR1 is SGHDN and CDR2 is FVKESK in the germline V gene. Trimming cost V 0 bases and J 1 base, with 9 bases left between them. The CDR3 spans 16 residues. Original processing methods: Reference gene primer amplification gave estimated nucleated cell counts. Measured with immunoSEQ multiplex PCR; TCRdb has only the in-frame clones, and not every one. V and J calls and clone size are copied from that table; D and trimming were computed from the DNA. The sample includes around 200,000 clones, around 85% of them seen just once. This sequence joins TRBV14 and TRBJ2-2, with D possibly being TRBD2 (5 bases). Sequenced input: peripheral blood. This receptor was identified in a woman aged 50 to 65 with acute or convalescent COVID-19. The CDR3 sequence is CASSQDGGKNTGELFF. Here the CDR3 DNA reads TGTGCCAGCAGCCAAGATGGAGGAAAGAACACCGGGGAGCTGTTTTTT. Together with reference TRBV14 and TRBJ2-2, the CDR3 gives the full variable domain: EAGVTQFPSHSVIEKGQTVTLRCDPISGHDNLYWYRRVMGKEIKFLLHFVKESKQDESGMPNNRFLAERTGGTYSTLKVQPAELEDSGVYFCASSQDGGKNTGELFFGEGSRLTVL.